This T cell receptor beta chain emerged from a study of T cell responses to AZD1222 COVID-19 vaccine. Study overall: Timing groups of about 4 and about 12 weeks for second doses were pooled.

Produced via immunoSEQ multiplex PCR; TCRdb's table is partial and in-frame only. Among 100,000 to 150,000 clones, around 90% were seen once, and the ten largest hold around 6%. Overall study findings and caveats: Researchers took repertoire samples only after the peak T cell response had come.

Remarks on this clone: Its target is unknown.

The V and J ends lost 5 bases and 6 bases, in that order; junction bases with no gene match: 8. The germline V gene encodes CDR1 SGHRS and CDR2 YFSETQ. There are 14 residues in the CDR3. The material sequenced was peripheral blood, taken on day 0 of AZD1222 vaccination. The TCR sequence derives from an adult in good health. This chain connects TRBV5-1 to TRBJ1-2, with TRBD1 identical over 9 bases. This CDR3 is CASRQGAASDGYTF. The CDR3 DNA sequence: TGCGCCAGCAGACAGGGGGCAGCGTCAGATGGCTACACCTTC.